Below, one T cell receptor (beta chain) is given with its context. This clonotype was seen a few times. The target of this receptor is not known. Base qualities are not provided; no much larger clone lies one nucleotide away. The sample originates from a study of post-analysis software for immune sequencing data (dated by TCRdb to between 2015 and 2016). Regarding the research as a whole: Disease courses on record covered relapsing-remitting, secondary progressive and progressive-relapsing multiple sclerosis, though some patients had no subtype annotation. A subset of samples was prepared in parallel using single-end sample barcoding, then pooled and co-amplified after Illumina adapter ligation. The patient repertoires were set against under 13 previously published healthy control repertoires from donors whose ages ranged from roughly 6 to 27 years. Overall study results and their limits: Direct clustering with F measure revealed strong co-clustering of samples prepared in the same batch, which led to a batch-effect correction. Roughly 5 TRBV segments, including TRBV5-6, TRBV5-1 and TRBV20-1, were significantly more frequent in patients than controls. The control group was slightly older than the multiple sclerosis patient group. Compared with controls, multiple sclerosis patients had significantly lower normalized Chao1 diversity, a finding suggesting substantial peripheral T-cell clonal expansion.

To demonstrate the VDJtools post-analysis software, TCR beta repertoires were profiled from the peripheral blood of 13 young patients with multiple sclerosis. The multiple sclerosis patients were children and adolescents ranging in age from roughly 6 to 15 years. Library generation was performed with PCR. TCRdb names Illumina HiSeq 2500 as the instrument used. Unique molecular identifiers were incorporated into TCR beta cDNA libraries to reduce PCR and sequencing biases. Per 1 to 10 million input T cells, roughly 500,000 cDNA molecules were obtained, such that each molecule approximated one T cell. Patient libraries were prepared and sequenced with the same protocol used for the earlier healthy control dataset. Samples belonging to the same batch were prepared together, multiplexed and sequenced on a shared HiSeq lane. Per the authors' processing: MIGEC handled the raw barcoded reads, throwing out single-read molecular identifier groups before consensus assembly and CDR3 extraction. Clonotype tables were post-analysed with VDJtools, normalizing diversity by down-sampling all datasets to the smallest sample size. Repertoire overlap clustering matched CDR3 amino acid but not nucleotide sequences to correct batch-related cross-sample contamination. TCRdb handled the public reads itself, with Q25 trimming in fastp and clone calling in MiXCR, and kept productive beta chains. Rows with a matching CDR3 protein are joined into one entry that keeps the most common DNA and genes. These V and J calls derive from TCRdb rather than the authors' analysis. The sample has about 540,000 distinct CDR3 sequences on record, around a third of them singletons. The top ten clones comprise approximately 5.4% of the sample.

V is shortened by 3 bases, J by 5 bases, and the region joining them spans 11 bases. From cysteine to phenylalanine, the CDR3 is 13 amino acids long. This entry keeps only the CDR3 DNA: 39 bases, framed from base 1. The CDR1 and CDR2 encoded by the germline V gene (reference sequence) are DFQATT and SNEGSKA. Here the chain combines TRBV20-1 and TRBJ2-1; the D match is possibly TRBD1 or TRBD2, with 6 bases aligned in each. The receptor comes from a girl aged 2 to 17 with multiple sclerosis. Sequencing used blood. The DNA reads TGCAGTGCTAGTTCGGGGGCCGACAATGAGCAGTTCTTC. Its protein is CSASSGADNEQFF.